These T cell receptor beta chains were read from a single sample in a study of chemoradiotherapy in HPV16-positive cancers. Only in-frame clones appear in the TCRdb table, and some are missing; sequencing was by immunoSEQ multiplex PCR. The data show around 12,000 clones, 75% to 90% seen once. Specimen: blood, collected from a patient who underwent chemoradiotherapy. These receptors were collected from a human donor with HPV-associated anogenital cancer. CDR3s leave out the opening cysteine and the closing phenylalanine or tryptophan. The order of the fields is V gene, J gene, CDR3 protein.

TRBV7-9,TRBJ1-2,ASSLATGTYGYT
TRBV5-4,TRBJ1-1,ASSPFGRNTEAF
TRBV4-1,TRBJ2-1,ASSQDTAGGYNEQF
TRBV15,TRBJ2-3,ATSRTGYADTQY
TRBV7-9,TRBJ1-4,ASSLVGWREEKLF
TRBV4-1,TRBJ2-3,ASSQVARNTQY
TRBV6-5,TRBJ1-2,ASSTGRRAPGGYT
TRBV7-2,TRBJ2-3,ASSPGLAAPDQY
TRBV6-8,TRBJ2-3,ASSKQGMSTDTQY
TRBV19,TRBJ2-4,ASSIWASGAKNIQY
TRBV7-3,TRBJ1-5,ASSTDRGQPQH
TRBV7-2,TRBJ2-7,ASSLASGSYEQY
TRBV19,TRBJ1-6,ASRTGGLYNSPLH
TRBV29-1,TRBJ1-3,SAGTGRSRNTIY
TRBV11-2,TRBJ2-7,ASSLGGAWETDSYEQY
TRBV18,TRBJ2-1,ASSPGLGSNEQF
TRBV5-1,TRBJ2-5,ASSWEGGLGGQETQY
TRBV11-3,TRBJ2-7,ASNKSTRIPYEQY
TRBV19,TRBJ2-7,ASSMLYSHEQY
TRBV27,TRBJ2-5,ASSWTSGGAQY
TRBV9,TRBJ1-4,ASSVEGRNEKLF
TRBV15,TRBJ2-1,ATSRWGGRAGDEQF
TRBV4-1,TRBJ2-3,ASRNRGPTDTQY
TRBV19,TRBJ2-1,ASSMSSGIYNEQF
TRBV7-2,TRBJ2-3,ASSSTGRDQY
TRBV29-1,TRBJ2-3,SVETNTDTQY
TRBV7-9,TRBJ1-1,EWRASGNTEAF